The 7 T cell receptor beta chains given below trace back to one sample, sequenced in a study of blood T cells in healthy people across ages. With a J-beta primer mix and a sample-barcoded 5' primer, a second PCR ran roughly 7 to 11 cycles. A single record per CDR3 protein comes from TCRdb applying MiXCR to the 5' RACE reads. The repertoire has 1.5 million to 2 million distinct CDR3 sequences, about 50% of them found once; the top ten carry more than 2%. What was sequenced was blood. The receptors were gathered from a woman in her thirties or forties in good health.

The chain uses TRBV25-1 and TRBJ1-5, with no clear D. This CDR3 comprises 13 residues. V shed 1 base and J shed 7 bases, with 8 bases lying between them. Germline V gene lookup returns CDR1 MGHDK and CDR2 SYGVNS. The CDR3 protein is CASSESWGQPQHF. The DNA of the CDR3 is TGTGCCAGCAGTGAATCGTGGGGACAGCCCCAGCATTTT. The whole variable domain, remainder taken from reference TRBV25-1 and TRBJ1-5, is EADIYQTPRYLVIGTGKKITLECSQTMGHDKMYWYQQDPGMELHLIHYSYGVNSTEKGDLSSESTVSRIRTEHFPLTLESARPSHTSQYLCASSESWGQPQHFGDGTRLSIL.

Concerning this clonotype: The final CDR3 position lacks the conserved phenylalanine or tryptophan, pointing to a likely read error. The J gene is TRBJ2-3, the V gene TRBV10-2, with D unclear. Trimming took 0 bases from V and 3 from J, leaving 7 bases between them. This CDR3 region has 14 residues. Germline assignment: CDR1 WSHSY and CDR2 SAAADI. The CDR3 DNA reads TGCGCCAGCAGTGAGTCAAGGCGGACAGATACGCAGTATTTG. Encoded protein: CASSESRRTDTQYL.

The chain links TRBV10-3 to TRBJ1-4; D is unresolved. Trimming removed 6 bases at V and 8 bases at J, with 13 bases between. Germline CDR1 is ENHRY and CDR2 is SYGVKD. The CDR3 is made up of 13 amino acids. CDR3 nucleotide sequence: TGTGCCATCAGACGAGTCGTGGGAGAAAAACTGTTTTTT. Translation gives CAIRRVVGEKLFF.

The chain couples TRBV3-1 to TRBJ2-7; 9 bases align to TRBD1. Germline V gene data show CDR1 as LGHDT and CDR2 as YNNKEL (reference sequence). J gave up 7 bases and V 4 bases, and 11 bases lay outside the gene matches. The CDR3 is 15 amino acids. CDR3 bases: TGTGCCAGCAGCCGATCCGGGACAGGGTGGGATGAGCAGTACTTC. Amino acid sequence: CASSRSGTGWDEQYF.

Comment on this clonotype: Since a much larger clone is just one base distant, this may be a read error. The rearrangement uses TRBV5-1 and TRBJ2-5; 7 bases map to TRBD1. The germline gives CDR1 SGHRS, CDR2 YFSETQ. The CDR3 runs to 14 residues. The CDR3 here is CASSLGTEQGTQYF. DNA for the CDR3: TGCGCCAGCAGCCTGGGGACAGAACAAGGGACCCAGTACTTC.

V is TRBV4-1 and J is TRBJ2-7; D is uncertain. The V end lost 4 bases, the J end lost 7 bases, and 17 bases lay between the germline ends. In germline, CDR1 is MGHRA, CDR2 YSYEKL. The CDR3 spans 14 residues. The CDR3 loop is CASSRPEIANEQYF. The CDR3 DNA follows: TGCGCCAGCAGCCGCCCAGAGATTGCAAATGAGCAGTACTTC.

The chain is built from TRBV28 and TRBJ1-2; D remains unclear. The CDR3 extends over 12 amino acids. The germline CDR1 and CDR2 sequences are MDHEN and SYDVKM. V was pared by 7 bases and J by 7 bases, with 13 bases between. CDR3 bases: TGTGCCAGCAATATGGAAGGGAGTGGCTACACCTTC. This translates into CASNMEGSGYTF.